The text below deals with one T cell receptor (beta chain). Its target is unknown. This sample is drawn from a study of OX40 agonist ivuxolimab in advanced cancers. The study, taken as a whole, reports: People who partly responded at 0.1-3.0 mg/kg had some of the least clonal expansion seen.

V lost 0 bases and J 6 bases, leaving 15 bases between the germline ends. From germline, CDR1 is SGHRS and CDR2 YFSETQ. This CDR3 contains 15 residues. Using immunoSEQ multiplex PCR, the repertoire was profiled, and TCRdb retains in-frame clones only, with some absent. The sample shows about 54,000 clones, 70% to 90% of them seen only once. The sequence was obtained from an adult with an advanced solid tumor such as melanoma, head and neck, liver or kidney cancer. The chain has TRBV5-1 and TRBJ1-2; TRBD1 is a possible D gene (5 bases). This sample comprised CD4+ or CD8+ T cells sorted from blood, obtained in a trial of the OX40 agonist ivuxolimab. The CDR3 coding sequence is TGCGCCAGCAGCTTGGCCTCCATCAGGGAGGATGGCTACACCTTC. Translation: CASSLASIREDGYTF. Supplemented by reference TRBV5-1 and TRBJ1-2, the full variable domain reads KAGVTQTPRYLIKTRGQQVTLSCSPISGHRSVSWYQQTPGQGLQFLFEYFSETQRNKGNFPGRFSGRQFSNSRSEMNVSTLELGDSALYLCASSLASIREDGYTFGSGTRLTVV.